Described below is a single T cell receptor beta chain sequence and its context. The antigen this receptor binds is unknown. Base qualities are not recorded, but no much larger clone differs from it by a single base. The sample originates from a study of control samples from healthy donors and cancer patients (dated by TCRdb to the early 2020s). The germline V gene yields MNHEY for CDR1 and SVGAGI for CDR2. The CDR3 covers 13 residues, taking in both the cysteine and the phenylalanine. CDR3 DNA only is kept here, 39 bases in frame from base 1. V loses 6 bases, J loses 6 bases, and the germline ends lie 11 bases apart. Library generation was performed with the immunoSEQ multiplex PCR assay. TCRdb took over this immuneACCESS table, retaining in-frame rearrangements with V and J assigned. Such tables are incomplete; in checked studies, under half of the missing clones stem from an unresolved V gene, and the remainder is unexplained. Present in this sample are roughly 130,000 clones, around 93% of which were seen just once. The top ten clonotypes cover more than 1.5% of the sample.

Sample: PBMCs. The source of this sequence is a man aged 50-59 years with head and neck cancer. The chain uses TRBV6-5 and TRBJ1-4, with no confident D gene call. Here the CDR3 is given as CASRNSLDEKLFF. The sequence in DNA is TGTGCCAGCAGAAACAGCCTCGATGAAAAACTGTTTTTT.